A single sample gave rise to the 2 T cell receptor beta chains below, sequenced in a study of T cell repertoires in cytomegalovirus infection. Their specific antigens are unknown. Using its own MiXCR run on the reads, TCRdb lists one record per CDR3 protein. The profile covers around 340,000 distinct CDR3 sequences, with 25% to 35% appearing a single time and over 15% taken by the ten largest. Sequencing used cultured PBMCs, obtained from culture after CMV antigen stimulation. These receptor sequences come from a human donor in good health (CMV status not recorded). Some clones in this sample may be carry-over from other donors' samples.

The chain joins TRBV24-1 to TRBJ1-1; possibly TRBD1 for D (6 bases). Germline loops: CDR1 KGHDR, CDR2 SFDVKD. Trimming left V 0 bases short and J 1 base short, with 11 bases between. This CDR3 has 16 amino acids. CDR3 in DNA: TGTGCCACCAGTGATTTGAGTGGGACACCGAACACTGAAGCTTTCTTT. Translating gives CATSDLSGTPNTEAFF.

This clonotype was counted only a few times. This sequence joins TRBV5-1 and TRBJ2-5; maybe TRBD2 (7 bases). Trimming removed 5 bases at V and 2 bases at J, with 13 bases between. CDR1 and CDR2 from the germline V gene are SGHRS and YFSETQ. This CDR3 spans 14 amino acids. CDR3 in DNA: TGCGCCAGCAGTAACGGGGGGCCACAAGAGACCCAGTACTTC. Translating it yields CASSNGGPQETQYF. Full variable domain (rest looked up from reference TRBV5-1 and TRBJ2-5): KAGVTQTPRYLIKTRGQQVTLSCSPISGHRSVSWYQQTPGQGLQFLFEYFSETQRNKGNFPGRFSGRQFSNSRSEMNVSTLELGDSALYLCASSNGGPQETQYFGPGTRLLVL.